This TCR beta chain was captured by sequencing in a study of blood T cell repertoires in COVID-19. Study-wide context: The samples span acute and convalescent COVID-19 from the United States, Italy and Spain. T cells, B-cell-depleted T cells, or PBMCs supplied cDNA or gDNA.

In the authors' workflow: It was from reference gene primer amplification that nucleated cell counts were estimated. Repertoires were generated with immunoSEQ multiplex PCR, while TCRdb's copy carries only in-frame clones and drops some. V and J calls plus clone size are reproduced from that table; the DNA served to infer D and trimming. In the table there are around 100,000 clones, roughly two thirds of which are singletons. The sequenced sample was peripheral blood. The receptor was derived from a man aged 80 or over with acute or convalescent COVID-19.

The CDR3 reads CASRLTANYGYTF. CDR3 DNA: TGTGCCAGCAGGCTGACAGCTAACTATGGCTACACCTTC. This chain connects TRBV12-3 or TRBV12-4 to TRBJ1-2, with D possibly being TRBD1 (5 bases). V was pared by 6 bases and J by 0 bases, with 8 bases between. This CDR3 is built from 13 residues.